This T cell receptor (beta chain) was profiled in a study of CD8 T cells in ankylosing spondylitis (dated by TCRdb to between 2016 and 2019). General notes on the study: T cell receptor beta repertoires were profiled in healthy donors and ankylosing spondylitis patients so that disease-linked TCR variants could be found. The full study cohort comprised 25 ankylosing spondylitis patients and over a hundred healthy donors. Peripheral blood was sampled, and synovial fluid was also collected from ankylosing spondylitis patients.

On the study overall, not on this receptor specifically: Blood from ankylosing spondylitis patients appeared to be characterized by a TCR beta motif made up of under ten highly homologous amino acid variants. According to the report, matched synovial fluid samples from ankylosing spondylitis patients were significantly enriched for the disease-linked clones. A CD8+ phenotype was shown by the disease-linked clones, which were found at relatively low frequencies in peripheral blood. Some motif variants had previously been reported in the synovial fluid and blood of reactive arthritis patients, which suggests shared mechanisms of disease initiation.

In its sample, this clonotype was seen a few times. Its antigen has not been determined. Within one base of it there is no much larger clone, and no base qualities were kept. This sample was sequenced with an Illumina HiSeq 2500. Quantitative 5'-RACE with molecular barcodes was the method used to prepare the TCR beta libraries. The paper's data handling went like this. A new computational method based on a probabilistic model of VDJ rearrangement was used to identify disease-linked TCR variants. TCRdb reprocessing: public reads trimmed at Q25 with fastp, clones called with MiXCR, in-frame beta chains kept. Identical CDR3 proteins give one entry, which carries the most common genes and DNA. TCRdb assigned the V and J calls; the authors' analysis was not used. The sample table contains 200,000 to 250,000 distinct CDR3 sequences; only one count was recorded for around a tenth of them. 6.8% of the sample lies in the top ten.

The CDR3 holds 9 amino acids from the cysteine to the phenylalanine. Only the CDR3 region is kept as DNA, spanning 27 bases read in frame from base 1. Relative to germline, V is 7 bases shorter and J is 8 bases shorter, with 6 bases between their ends. The germline V gene sets CDR1 to MNHEY and CDR2 to SVGAGI. The sequenced sample was blood, either unsorted or a sorted T cell fraction (not recorded which). This TCR was sampled from a male donor with ankylosing spondylitis or in good health (not recorded which). This chain joins TRBV6-5 to TRBJ2-7; the D gene assignment is ambiguous. The bases are TGTGCCAGCACCTTGAAGCAGTACTTC. This gives the protein CASTLKQYF.